These 9 T cell receptor beta chains originate from one sample sequenced in a study of beta chain features in type 1 diabetes. The investigators reverse transcribed all of the isolated RNA, so they sequenced expressed TCRB transcripts. Assay: immunoSEQ multiplex PCR; the TCRdb copy retains only in-frame clones and omits some. The repertoire holds approximately 300,000 clones, roughly 9.6% seen once, with about 0.015% in the top ten. Sequencing was performed on naive CD4+ T cells from blood. These receptor sequences come from a woman in her thirties in good health.

V usage is TRBV5-4 and J usage is TRBJ1-1; 8 bases line up with TRBD1. The CDR3 sequence is 15 residues long. Germline V gives CDR1 SGHNT, CDR2 YYREEE (reference sequence). V lost 3 bases to trimming and J lost 1 base; unmatched junction nucleotides: 5. The CDR3 DNA is TGTGCCAGCAGCTCGGCGGACAGGGCGAACACTGAAGCTTTCTTT. It yields the protein CASSSADRANTEAFF.

In its sample, this clone was seen a few times. The J gene is TRBJ2-1, the V gene TRBV25-1; 9 bases are a match to TRBD1. J was trimmed by 6 bases and V by 3 bases; bases with no gene match: 15. Germline V lookup: CDR1 MGHDK, CDR2 SYGVNS. This CDR3 comprises 18 residues. Here the CDR3 DNA reads TGTGCCAGCAGTGATATTCTACCGGGACAGGGAATAACCAATGAGCAGTTCTTC. It specifies CASSDILPGQGITNEQFF.

V gene TRBV7-2 combines with J gene TRBJ2-7; 8 positions agree with TRBD2. The CDR3 covers 15 residues. The trim removed 1 base at V and 6 bases at J, leaving 8 bases unmatched. Germline V gene sequence: CDR1 SGHTA, CDR2 FQGNSA. The CDR3: CASSLVREGLREQYF. The DNA for the CDR3 is TGTGCCAGCAGCTTAGTTCGGGAGGGCCTGCGCGAGCAGTACTTC.

This clone has more than one count but fewer than ten. The chain couples TRBV7-2 to TRBJ1-2; 7 bases fit TRBD1. The CDR3 sequence is 15 residues long. Germline V gene sequence: CDR1 SGHTA, CDR2 FQGNSA. Trimming took 1 base from V and 2 from J; bases not matched to a gene: 4. Here the CDR3 DNA reads TGTGCCAGCAGCTTAGTCACAGGGGCAAACTATGGCTACACCTTC. Translation: CASSLVTGANYGYTF.

The table lists this clone with a few counts. This chain links TRBV6-5 with TRBJ2-7, with a weak D call TRBD2 (6 bases). Germline V gene data show CDR1 as MNHEY and CDR2 as SVGAGI. V lost 2 bases and J lost 3, with 8 bases in between. This CDR3 has 13 residues. The chain's CDR3 is CASSYVRGYEQYF. CDR3 sequence (DNA): TGTGCCAGCAGTTACGTGCGGGGCTACGAGCAGTACTTC.

J is TRBJ1-2 and V is TRBV27; 11 bases map to TRBD1. The CDR3 consists of 13 residues. The germline V gene encodes CDR1 MNHEY and CDR2 SMNVEV (reference sequence). Trimming cost V 8 bases and J 2 bases; bases outside gene matches: 1. The CDR3 protein is CASGDRGNYGYTF. CDR3 sequence (DNA): TGTGCCAGCGGGGACAGGGGGAACTATGGCTACACCTTC.

CDR3 coding DNA: TGTGCCAGCAGCTTACGTGGGACAGTTTTCACAGATACGCAGTATTTT. It is translated as CASSLRGTVFTDTQYF. V and J are TRBV7-2 and TRBJ2-3; 7 bases agree with TRBD1. Trimming cost V 2 bases and J 2 bases; bases outside gene matches: 7. This CDR3 region has 16 residues. Germline V lookup: CDR1 SGHTA, CDR2 FQGNSA.

The chain is built from TRBV19 and TRBJ2-1; 14 bases are a match to TRBD2. Germline loops: CDR1 LNHDA, CDR2 SQIVND (reference sequence). J gave up 4 bases and V 5 bases, and 4 bases lay outside the gene matches. This CDR3 spans 16 amino acids. Written as DNA, the CDR3 is TGTGCCAGTAGTGCGGGACTAGCGGGAGTGTACAATGAGCAGTTCTTC. It is translated as CASSAGLAGVYNEQFF.

V and J are TRBV25-1 and TRBJ2-3; D unresolved. With 3 bases removed from V and 4 bases from J, the gap between germline ends came to 8 bases. This CDR3 contains 13 residues. Germline V gene lookup returns CDR1 MGHDK and CDR2 SYGVNS. As DNA, the CDR3 is TGTGCCAGCAGTGATAATGGCCCAGATACGCAGTATTTT. The encoded protein is CASSDNGPDTQYF.